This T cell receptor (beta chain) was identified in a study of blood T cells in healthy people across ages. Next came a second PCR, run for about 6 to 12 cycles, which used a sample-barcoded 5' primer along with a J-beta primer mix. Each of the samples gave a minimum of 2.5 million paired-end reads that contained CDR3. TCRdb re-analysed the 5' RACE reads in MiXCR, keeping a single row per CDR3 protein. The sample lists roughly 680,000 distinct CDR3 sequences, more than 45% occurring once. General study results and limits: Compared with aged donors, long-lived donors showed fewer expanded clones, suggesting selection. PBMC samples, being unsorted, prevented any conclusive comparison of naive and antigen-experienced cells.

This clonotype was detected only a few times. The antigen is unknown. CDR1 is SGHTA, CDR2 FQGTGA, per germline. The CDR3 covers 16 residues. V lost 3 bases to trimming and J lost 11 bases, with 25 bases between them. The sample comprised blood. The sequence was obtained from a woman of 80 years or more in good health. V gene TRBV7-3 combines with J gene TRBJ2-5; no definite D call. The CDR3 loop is CASSFQANRIYNEQYF. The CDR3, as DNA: TGTGCCAGCAGCTTCCAGGCTAACCGAATTTACAATGAGCAGTACTTC.